These T cell receptor beta chains were read from a single sample in a study of blood T cell dynamics during melanoma immunotherapy. The assay was immunoSEQ multiplex PCR, and TCRdb's table has in-frame clones only and misses some. The sample shows approximately 14,000 clones, around 90% of them seen only once. The sample was blood, taken from a patient treated with checkpoint blockade. All receptors come from a human donor with melanoma. The CDR3 runs from the conserved cysteine through the conserved F or W. A D gene is named only where the DNA matches it firmly. Clone size is given for some rows only: seen once, a few or many times, or a class if the clone is expanded.

v_gene	d_gene	abundance	j_gene	CDR3aa	CDR3nt
TRBV7-9	-	-	TRBJ1-3	CASSYYRQSGNTIYF	TGTGCCAGCAGCTACTATCGGCAGTCTGGAAACACCATATATTTT
TRBV30	-	-	TRBJ2-7	CAWTPIIWAREQYF	TGTGCCTGGACCCCAATCATATGGGCACGCGAGCAGTACTTC
TRBV5-6	TRBD1	-	TRBJ2-2	CASSLVVGTGRTGELFF	TGTGCCAGCAGCTTGGTCGTGGGGACAGGGCGGACCGGGGAGCTGTTTTTT
TRBV5-1	-	-	TRBJ1-1	CASRQGLNTEAFF	TGCGCCAGCAGGCAGGGGTTGAACACTGAAGCTTTCTTT
TRBV6-1	TRBD1	once	TRBJ2-7	CASRNPGTGSYEQYF	TGTGCCAGCAGGAACCCCGGGACAGGATCCTACGAGCAGTACTTC
TRBV10-1	TRBD1	-	TRBJ2-3	CASSTGTGTDTQYF	TGCGCCAGCAGTACCGGGACAGGCACAGATACGCAGTATTTT
TRBV18	-	once	TRBJ1-1	CASSPSGVGAFF	TGTGCCAGCTCACCAAGCGGGGTTGGGGCTTTCTTT
TRBV9	TRBD2	-	TRBJ2-1	CASSWTSGNNEQFF	TGTGCCAGCAGCTGGACTAGCGGTAACAATGAGCAGTTCTTC
TRBV7-6	TRBD1	-	TRBJ1-2	CASSQTGGFGYTF	TGTGCCAGCAGCCAGACAGGGGGATTTGGCTACACCTTC
TRBV6-6	TRBD1	-	TRBJ2-3	CASTVTGGAEDTQYF	TGTGCCAGCACCGTGACAGGGGGCGCAGAAGATACGCAGTATTTT